These 16 T cell receptor beta chains share one sample of origin, sequenced in a study of cytomegalovirus exposure and HLA in healthy donors (dated by TCRdb to the late 2010s). Library generation was performed with the immunoSEQ multiplex PCR assay. The multiplex PCR relied on a mix of 60 forward primers for TCR Vbeta segments and 13 reverse primers for TCR Jbeta segments. The table was pulled from immuneACCESS by TCRdb, which kept in-frame rearrangements only. Such tables lose some clones; where checked, under half of the loss comes from unresolved V genes, and the rest has no known cause. The sample table records about 170,000 clones; less than 80% of these occur just once. The ten largest account for just under 3% of the sample. Sequencing input: PBMCs. The receptors originated from a man in his forties in good health and CMV-seronegative.

This chain links TRBV2 with TRBJ2-2; 11 nucleotides agree with TRBD2. CDR3 size: 17 residues. The junction had 4 bases not matched to a gene; V was cut back by 3 bases and J by 1 base. CDR1 and CDR2 (germline): SNHLY, FYNNEI. CDR3 loop: CASSDPGLAGNTGELFF. For the CDR3, the DNA is TGTGCCAGCAGTGACCCCGGACTAGCGGGGAACACCGGGGAGCTGTTTTTT.

The chain combines TRBV30 with TRBJ1-3; a possible D gene is TRBD1 (5 bases). V was trimmed by 5 bases and J by 2 bases, leaving 13 bases between them. Germline V lookup: CDR1 GTSNPN, CDR2 SVGIG (reference sequence). This CDR3 is built from 14 residues. Here the CDR3 DNA reads TGTGCCTGGCAGGGACTGCTCACTGGAAACACCATATATTTT. As protein: CAWQGLLTGNTIYF.

V usage is TRBV25-1 and J usage is TRBJ2-1, with D maybe TRBD1 (6 bases). Trimming removed 3 bases from V and 12 bases from J, with 9 bases in between. Germline loops: CDR1 MGHDK, CDR2 SYGVNS. The CDR3 consists of 11 residues. CDR3 DNA sequence: TGTGCCAGCAGTGACTCCAGGGGGCAGTTCTTC. The encoded protein is CASSDSRGQFF.

The gene calls are TRBV9 and TRBJ2-5, with 7 bases identical to TRBD2. The CDR3 is 18 residues long. V lost 0 bases, J lost 0 bases, and 11 bases stayed unmatched. Germline CDR1 and CDR2: SGDLS and YYNGEE. In nucleotides, the CDR3 is TGTGCCAGCAGCGTAGGCGTCCGGGCTAGCGGTAACCAAGAGACCCAGTACTTC. This codes for CASSVGVRASGNQETQYF.

The V call is TRBV4-2, the J call TRBJ2-5; no definite D call. Trimming pared 0 bases from V and 5 bases from J, leaving 4 bases between. Per the germline V gene, CDR1 is LGHNA and CDR2 is YNFKEQ. The CDR3 is 12 residues long. CDR3 in DNA: TGTGCCAGCAGCCAAGATCCGGAGACCCAGTACTTC. Protein sequence: CASSQDPETQYF.

The chain has TRBV6-1 and TRBJ1-1; tentatively, D is TRBD1 (5 bases). Trimming pared 6 bases from V and 5 bases from J, leaving 19 bases between. This CDR3 region has 15 residues. Germline V gives CDR1 MNHNS, CDR2 SASEGT. The CDR3 is CASRTGYSRYTEAFF. CDR3 sequence (DNA): TGTGCCAGCAGAACAGGATATTCGAGGTATACTGAAGCTTTCTTT.

V gene TRBV6-1 combines with J gene TRBJ1-1, with a possible D match to TRBD1 (6 bases). This CDR3 contains 14 residues. Deletions cut 5 bases from V and 0 bases from J, with 10 bases between. CDR1 is MNHNS, CDR2 SASEGT, per germline. The CDR3 coding sequence is TGTGCCAGCAGTCCGACAGGAATGAACACTGAAGCTTTCTTT. Its translation: CASSPTGMNTEAFF.

This sequence joins TRBV14 and TRBJ2-2, with 7 bases aligning to TRBD1. CDR1 is SGHDN, CDR2 FVKESK, per germline. V shed 4 bases and J 5 bases; nucleotides not matched to a gene: 7. The CDR3 has 15 residues. CDR3 coding DNA: TGTGCCAGCAGCCGGGACAGCCGTAGGACCGGGGAGCTGTTTTTT. This translates into CASSRDSRRTGELFF.

The V and J genes are TRBV28 and TRBJ2-5; 8 positions match TRBD1. CDR1 is MDHEN, CDR2 SYDVKM, per germline. CDR3 size: 14 residues. Trimming at V came to 5 bases and at J to 5 bases, leaving 7 bases not matched to a gene. The CDR3 DNA sequence: TGTGCCAGCAGTCCAGGGGGCCAAATGGAGACCCAGTACTTC. It specifies CASSPGGQMETQYF.

This clone was found a few times. The chain combines TRBV6-1 with TRBJ2-7; 11 nucleotides line up with TRBD2. Trimming took 5 bases from V and 4 from J; bases not matched to a gene: 4. Germline assignment: CDR1 MNHNS and CDR2 SASEGT. This CDR3 comprises 14 residues. DNA for the CDR3: TGTGCCAGCAGTCTAGCGGGGGGAAATTACGAGCAGTACTTC. Its translation is CASSLAGGNYEQYF.

The CDR3 DNA reads TGTGCCAGCAGTTTACTAGCGGGAACAACTGGTGAGCAGTTCTTC. It codes for CASSLLAGTTGEQFF. The chain is built from TRBV6-5 and TRBJ2-1, with 10 bases fitting TRBD2. The V and J ends lost 4 bases and 9 bases, in that order; junction bases with no gene match: 9. Per the germline V gene, CDR1 is MNHEY and CDR2 is SVGAGI. The CDR3 extends over 15 amino acids.

The chain uses TRBV27 and TRBJ2-1; possibly TRBD2 for D (6 bases). This CDR3 is 13 amino acids long. Per germline, CDR1 MNHEY and CDR2 SMNVEV (reference sequence). V was shortened by 10 bases and J by 4 bases, with 14 bases between the two germline ends. The CDR3 region is CATGTAAYNEQFF. The CDR3 DNA follows: TGTGCCACCGGGACTGCCGCATACAATGAGCAGTTCTTC.

The chain carries TRBV5-4 and TRBJ2-2; D unresolved. Germline lookup yields CDR1 SGHNT and CDR2 YYREEE (reference sequence). The CDR3 has 14 amino acids. V was shortened by 0 bases and J by 4 bases, with 7 bases between the two germline ends. CDR3 DNA: TGTGCCAGCAGCTTGGGTTCGAGCACCGGGGAGCTGTTTTTT. Residues: CASSLGSSTGELFF.

This chain's CDR3 is CASSTGQGGNTIYF. The CDR3 nucleotides read TGCGCCAGCAGCACGGGACAGGGTGGAAACACCATATATTTT. The chain recombines TRBV5-1 with TRBJ1-3; 9 nucleotides align to TRBD1. With 4 bases clipped from V and 3 bases from J, the junction kept 2 bases outside the gene matches. Germline loops: CDR1 SGHRS, CDR2 YFSETQ. CDR3 length equals 14 residues. Variable domain in full (rest from reference TRBV5-1 and TRBJ1-3): KAGVTQTPRYLIKTRGQQVTLSCSPISGHRSVSWYQQTPGQGLQFLFEYFSETQRNKGNFPGRFSGRQFSNSRSEMNVSTLELGDSALYLCASSTGQGGNTIYFGEGSWLTVV.

CDR3 in amino acids: CASSKDPGLAGGRNTQYF. The CDR3 coding sequence is TGTGCCAGCAGCAAGGATCCGGGACTAGCGGGAGGGAGGAATACGCAGTATTTT. The V gene is TRBV7-2, the J gene TRBJ2-3; 16 nucleotides agree with TRBD2. The germline V gene has CDR1 SGHTA and CDR2 FQGNSA. V lost 5 bases to trimming and J lost 7 bases; unmatched junction nucleotides: 12. The CDR3 consists of 18 residues.

The J gene is TRBJ1-2, the V gene TRBV7-9; perhaps TRBD1 as D (5 bases). CDR1 is SEHNR, CDR2 FQNEAQ, per germline (reference sequence). The CDR3 is 13 amino acids. Trimming stripped 5 bases from V and 6 bases from J, with 13 bases between. Written as DNA, the CDR3 is TGTGCCAGCAGCGTCGGCGGGACGGATGGCTACACCTTC. Its protein product is CASSVGGTDGYTF.